The text below deals with one T cell receptor beta chain. Antigen unknown. These data are taken from a study of cytomegalovirus exposure and HLA in healthy donors. CDR1 MGHDK and CDR2 SYGVNS come from the germline V gene. V was clipped by 4 bases and J by 5 bases; unmatched bases: 3. The CDR3 totals 15 residues. Overall study findings and caveats: According to a later analysis, donors in an Asian-associated ancestry cluster reportedly had fewer N-insertions than the approximately 720-donor mean.

PCR used 60 Vbeta primers and 13 Jbeta primers. Profiled with immunoSEQ multiplex PCR; TCRdb holds only in-frame clones, not every one. This sample has around 160,000 clones; around 80% occur once, and the top ten carry less than 2%. The receptor was derived from a young woman in good health and CMV-seronegative. The sample consisted of PBMCs. The chain employs TRBV25-1 and TRBJ1-6; 9 nucleotides line up with TRBD1. CDR3 protein: CASSADRGNNSPLHF. The CDR3 nucleotides read TGTGCCAGCAGTGCCGACAGGGGGAATAATTCACCCCTCCACTTT.